This T cell receptor (beta chain) was retrieved from a study of early T cells in non-severe SARS-CoV-2 infection. Study at large: Bulk RNA from unsorted whole blood was sequenced; chains were unpaired.

This CDR3 is built from 13 residues. The junction had 6 bases not matched to a gene; V was cut back by 9 bases and J by 2 bases. Germline loops: CDR1 KGHDR, CDR2 SFDVKD. Study findings and constraints: Lookups in VDJdb leaned toward anti-spike CD8 responses and missed private and CD4 specificities.

This clonotype has just a few counts. What it recognizes is unknown. As part of library construction, unique molecular identifiers were attached to individual cDNA molecules. TCRdb re-called the 5' RACE reads through MiXCR, storing one row per CDR3 protein. The sample holds around 30,000 distinct CDR3 sequences; approximately 9.2% are singletons and the top ten take roughly 13%. The chain uses TRBV24-1 and TRBJ2-7; 7 positions match TRBD2. This TCR derives from an adult who was a healthcare worker with PCR-confirmed SARS-CoV-2 infection or an uninfected control (not recorded which). The specimen sequenced was whole blood. The CDR3 coding sequence is TGTGCCACCTGGGGGGGGTTCCCCTACGAGCAGTACTTC. Its protein is CATWGGFPYEQYF.